This TCR beta chain was sequenced for a study of OX40 agonist ivuxolimab in advanced cancers. Study details: Partial responses occurred in three patients (one hepatocellular carcinoma, two cutaneous melanoma).

TCRdb's table, derived via immunoSEQ multiplex PCR, lists solely in-frame clones and lacks some. The sample includes 60,000 to 90,000 clones, roughly three quarters of them seen just once. The CDR3 is made up of 15 amino acids. The germline V gene encodes CDR1 SGHVS and CDR2 FNYEAQ. The trim removed 3 bases at V and 5 bases at J, leaving 3 bases unmatched. This clone occurred a few times. J is TRBJ2-3 and V is TRBV7-6; 12 nucleotides line up with TRBD2. The sequence was collected from an adult with an advanced solid tumor such as melanoma, head and neck, liver or kidney cancer. The material sequenced was CD4+ or CD8+ T cells sorted from blood, taken in a trial of the OX40 agonist ivuxolimab. The CDR3 region is CASSFQTSGRDTQYF. The CDR3 nucleotides are TGTGCCAGCAGCTTCCAGACTAGCGGGAGAGATACGCAGTATTTT.